Below, one T cell receptor beta chain is given with its context. What it recognizes is unknown. The CDR3 sequence is 15 residues long. The ends lost 10 bases at V and 7 bases at J; junction bases unmatched: 12. In germline, CDR1 is ENHRY, CDR2 SYGVKD. The sample originates from a study of blood T cells in healthy people across ages. Study results and caveats: Older age went with lower TCR beta diversity per million T cells, in a roughly linear way.

Alongside a J-beta primer mix, a sample-barcoded 5' primer served in a second PCR lasting about 7 to 11 cycles. TCRdb re-called the 5' RACE reads with MiXCR, one entry per CDR3 protein. The sample includes some 1,800,000 distinct CDR3 sequences, about two fifths of them seen just once. Material for sequencing was blood. This chain joins TRBV10-3 and TRBJ1-4; TRBD1 aligns across 10 bases. The sequence was collected from a human donor in good health. CDR3 DNA: TGTGCCACCGCGGACAGGGGGACCTTGAGTGAAAAACTGTTTTTT. Translating gives CATADRGTLSEKLFF.